This passage covers 7 T cell receptor beta chains from one sample sequenced in a study of cytomegalovirus exposure and HLA in healthy donors (dated by TCRdb to 2017 to 2019). Libraries were made using the immunoSEQ multiplex PCR assay. For the multiplex PCR, a mixture combining 60 forward primers for TCR Vbeta segments and 13 reverse primers for TCR Jbeta segments was used. TCRdb took this table from immuneACCESS and kept in-frame rearrangements with V and J called. Such tables lack part of the clones; where checked against another copy, unresolved V genes explain under half of the gap, and the rest is unexplained. The sample contains some 110,000 clones, roughly 82% of them found a single time. The top ten constitute under 8% of the sample. The specimen sequenced was PBMCs. Receptors were obtained from a woman between 50 and 59 years old in good health and CMV-seropositive.

In nucleotides, the CDR3 is TGTGCCAGCAGCCTCCTGGGGGGTGCAAACTTACAAGAGACCCAGTACTTC. Protein: CASSLLGGANLQETQYF. The V and J genes are TRBV28 and TRBJ2-5; weak D call: TRBD2 (6 bases). The V and J ends lost 6 bases and 2 bases respectively, with 22 bases between them. The CDR3 extends over 17 amino acids. The V gene's germline CDR1 is MDHEN and CDR2 SYDVKM.

This clone has only a few counts. V gene TRBV5-1 combines with J gene TRBJ2-7; TRBD1 might be the D (6 bases). Germline values: CDR1 SGHRS, CDR2 YFSETQ. V lost 5 bases and J lost 1, with 13 bases in between. CDR3 length equals 14 residues. This CDR3 reads CASSRRTDSYEQYF. CDR3 nucleotide sequence: TGCGCCAGCAGTCGCCGGACAGATTCCTACGAGCAGTACTTC.

The chain employs TRBV7-2 and TRBJ2-7; the match to TRBD2 covers 7 bases. V lost 5 bases to trimming and J lost 0 bases; unmatched junction nucleotides: 7. The CDR3 has 15 residues. The germline V gene has CDR1 SGHTA and CDR2 FQGNSA. Here the CDR3 reads CASSVRGTNSYEQYF. CDR3 DNA: TGTGCCAGCAGCGTCCGCGGGACTAACTCCTACGAGCAGTACTTC.

The CDR3 loop is CASSLSGGAYEQYF. For the CDR3, the DNA is TGTGCCAGCAGTCTAAGCGGGGGGGCCTACGAGCAGTACTTC. V usage is TRBV11-2 and J usage is TRBJ2-5; TRBD2 agrees at 10 bases. Matching the DNA end better, TRBJ2-7 makes the J call doubtful. Germline CDR1 is SGHAT and CDR2 is FQNNGV. The CDR3 consists of 14 residues.

The chain couples TRBV7-8 to TRBJ2-3, with D tentatively TRBD1 (6 bases). The CDR3 is 11 residues long. The germline gives CDR1 SGHVS, CDR2 FQNEAQ. The V and J ends lost 0 bases and 11 bases respectively, with 6 bases between them. Here the CDR3 DNA reads TGTGCCAGCAGCTTAGCGGGACAGCAGTATTTT. Protein product: CASSLAGQQYF.

This rearrangement joins TRBV7-2 to TRBJ2-3; 8 positions agree with TRBD1. This CDR3 has 15 amino acids. J gave up 4 bases and V 1 base, and 4 bases lay outside the gene matches. Germline assignment: CDR1 SGHTA and CDR2 FQGNSA. CDR3 DNA: TGTGCCAGCAGCTTAGAACCAGGGGGCGCAGATACGCAGTATTTT. Amino acid sequence: CASSLEPGGADTQYF.

The chain recombines TRBV29-1 with TRBJ2-3, with 12 bases matching TRBD2. Germline V CDR1 and CDR2: SQVTM, ANQGSEA. Trimming cost V 2 bases and J 1 base; bases outside gene matches: 7. CDR3 length: 17 amino acids. CDR3 nucleotide sequence: TGCAGCGTTGAAAATCTAGCGGGGGGGCACGGCACAGATACGCAGTATTTT. It specifies CSVENLAGGHGTDTQYF.